These 31 T cell receptor beta chains share one sample of origin, sequenced in a study of T cell repertoires in aging, cancer and after chemotherapy. Rearranged V-D-J TRB sequences were amplified with a mixed TRB-A/B primer pool. TCRdb ran MiXCR on the multiplex PCR reads and lists one entry per CDR3 protein. The repertoire holds almost 9,500 distinct CDR3 sequences, with 30% to 40% as singletons. The template was genomic DNA from peripheral blood, not RNA. Sequenced material: blood. The origin of the receptors is a human donor in good health.

This clonotype was counted a few times. This rearrangement joins TRBV5-6 to TRBJ1-1; D unresolved. Germline V gene data show CDR1 as SGHDT and CDR2 as YYEEEE. CDR3 size: 14 residues. V dropped 3 bases and J dropped 0 bases, with 9 bases sitting between them. This CDR3 reads CASSWGGMNTEAFF. The DNA for the CDR3 is TGTGCCAGCAGCTGGGGAGGAATGAACACTGAAGCTTTCTTT.

This clonotype was observed a few times. This chain uses TRBV6-4 with TRBJ2-2; TRBD1 matches at 9 bases. Germline trimming cut 0 bases from V and 6 bases from J; bases unmatched to any gene: 2. CDR1 and CDR2 (germline): MRHNA, SNTAGT. This CDR3 comprises 15 residues. CDR3 protein: CASSDSDRGSGELFF. The CDR3 DNA reads as TGTGCCAGCAGTGACTCGGACAGGGGTTCCGGGGAGCTGTTTTTT.

This clonotype was counted a single time. The germline gene is not matched at one end of the junction; a read error may be the cause. This chain links TRBV5-4 with TRBJ2-6; D assignment may be TRBD1 or TRBD2 (5 bases each). The CDR3 contains 16 residues. The V gene's germline CDR1 is SGHNT and CDR2 YYREEE (reference sequence). The DNA of the CDR3 is TGTGCCAGTAGTCCAACGACTGGAACCGGGGCCAACGTCGTGACTTTC. Translation: CASSPTTGTGANVVTF.

CDR3: CSAREGGASEAFF. CDR3 in DNA: TGCAGTGCTAGAGAGGGGGGGGCCTCTGAAGCTTTCTTT. The chain couples TRBV20-1 to TRBJ1-1, with TRBD1 as a possible D gene (6 bases). Trimming cost V 0 bases and J 6 bases, with 11 bases left between them. Germline V gives CDR1 DFQATT, CDR2 SNEGSKA (reference sequence). The CDR3 is 13 amino acids.

The chain has TRBV24-1 and TRBJ2-3; 9 bases align to TRBD1. The J segment lost 0 bases and the V segment lost 0 bases, leaving 6 bases of the junction unmatched. The CDR3 contains 18 residues. CDR1 and CDR2 from the germline V gene are KGHDR and SFDVKD. CDR3 bases: TGTGCCACCAGTGATTTGAGGCTGGGACAGGGTAGCACAGATACGCAGTATTTT. This encodes CATSDLRLGQGSTDTQYF.

This sequence joins TRBV20-1 and TRBJ2-1, with TRBD2 identical over 8 bases. Germline CDR1 reads DFQATT; CDR2 reads SNEGSKA (reference sequence). V lost 0 bases to trimming and J lost 8 bases; unmatched junction nucleotides: 12. The CDR3 is 16 amino acids. CDR3: CSARDLAGGLRDEQFF. DNA for the CDR3: TGCAGTGCTAGAGATCTCGCGGGGGGCTTGCGCGATGAGCAGTTCTTC.

This chain joins TRBV4-3 and TRBJ1-1; D is uncertain. Germline CDR1 reads LGHNA; CDR2 reads YSLEER. Trimming removed 1 base at V and 1 base at J, with 4 bases between. The CDR3 has 13 amino acids. CDR3 DNA: TGCGCCAGCAGCCAAGGGCAGAACACTGAAGCTTTCTTT. It codes for CASSQGQNTEAFF.

This clonotype is labeled medium-sized. This sequence joins TRBV29-1 and TRBJ1-1; D ambiguous. Per the germline V gene, CDR1 is SQVTM and CDR2 is ANQGSEA. The CDR3 contains 12 residues. Trimming stripped 4 bases from V and 1 base from J, with 7 bases between. CDR3 protein: CSVGRGNTEAFF. The CDR3 DNA reads TGCAGCGTTGGACGGGGGAACACTGAAGCTTTCTTT.

In its sample, this clonotype was seen a few times. The V call is TRBV18, the J call TRBJ1-2, with a weak D call TRBD1 (5 bases). The CDR3 sequence is 13 residues long. V shed 4 bases and J shed 1 base, with 7 bases lying between them. CDR1 and CDR2 (germline): KGHSH, LQKENI. The chain's CDR3 is CASSQGLNYGYTF. The DNA for the CDR3 is TGTGCCAGCTCACAGGGACTTAACTATGGCTACACCTTC.

The gene calls are TRBV4-3 and TRBJ1-4; no definite D call. Germline values: CDR1 LGHNA, CDR2 YSLEER. V gave up 4 bases and J gave up 5 bases, with 20 bases separating them. The CDR3 has 17 residues. The CDR3 nucleotides read TGCGCCAGCAGCCGTGGTAATTCCGGGCTTCGAAATGAAAAACTGTTTTTT. It encodes CASSRGNSGLRNEKLFF.

This clonotype was seen a handful of times. This chain links TRBV20-1 with TRBJ1-2, with a possible D match to TRBD1 (5 bases). The CDR3 length is 13 residues. The V gene lost 6 bases and the J gene lost 1 base, with 12 bases spanning the gap. The V gene's germline CDR1 is DFQATT and CDR2 SNEGSKA (reference sequence). The DNA of the CDR3 is TGCAGTGCATTAGACGGGGGTAACTATGGCTACACCTTC. Amino acids: CSALDGGNYGYTF.

J is TRBJ2-3 and V is TRBV7-2, with 8 bases that match TRBD1. This CDR3 contains 16 residues. The J segment lost 2 bases and the V segment lost 5 bases, leaving 9 bases of the junction unmatched. CDR1 and CDR2 (germline): SGHTA, FQGNSA. Here the CDR3 DNA reads TGTGCCAGCAGCCGCCGGACAGGGAGGAACACAGATACGCAGTATTTT. Translated: CASSRRTGRNTDTQYF.

The J gene is TRBJ2-3, the V gene TRBV11-2; D unresolved. The V and J ends lost 6 bases and 2 bases respectively, with 6 bases between them. The CDR3 runs 12 residues. CDR1 is SGHAT, CDR2 FQNNGV, per germline. The CDR3 DNA follows: TGTGCCAGCAGTCAAATCACAGATACGCAGTATTTT. Amino acid sequence: CASSQITDTQYF.

This clonotype has only a few counts. The chain recombines TRBV20-1 with TRBJ1-2; D possibly corresponds to TRBD1 (5 bases). Looked up from germline, CDR1 is DFQATT and CDR2 is SNEGSKA (reference sequence). Trimming shortened V by 6 bases and J by 5 bases, and 28 bases separated the two germline ends. The CDR3 loop spans 17 amino acids. The CDR3 loop is CSAFLALREGAGYGYTF. DNA of the CDR3: TGCAGTGCGTTCCTCGCTCTCAGGGAAGGGGCCGGATATGGCTACACCTTC.

The chain has TRBV12-3 or TRBV12-4 and TRBJ2-7; D tentatively reads TRBD1 or TRBD2 (5 bases each). V dropped 5 bases and J dropped 0 bases, with 11 bases sitting between them. The CDR3 totals 14 residues. The CDR3 DNA sequence: TGTGCCAGCAGTCCGGGACGTAGCTCCTACGAGCAGTACTTC. The encoded protein is CASSPGRSSYEQYF.

This clonotype is classed as medium-sized (0.01 to 0.1%). The CDR3 is CSVRDRGDTGELFF. For the CDR3, the DNA is TGCAGCGTCCGGGACAGGGGGGACACCGGGGAGCTGTTTTTT. This chain joins TRBV29-1 and TRBJ2-2, with 11 bases fitting TRBD1. The CDR3 is made up of 14 amino acids. V trimming: 6 bases; J trimming: 3 bases; junction bases outside the gene matches: 3. Germline CDR1 reads SQVTM; CDR2 reads ANQGSEA.

This chain connects TRBV27 to TRBJ1-4, with D unresolved. V was clipped by 4 bases and J by 4 bases, with 13 bases between them. Germline CDR1 and CDR2: MNHEY and SMNVEV (reference sequence). The CDR3 has 15 residues. CDR3 in amino acids: CASSWGRGGNEKLFF. The CDR3 nucleotides are TGTGCCAGCAGTTGGGGTCGAGGAGGTAATGAAAAACTGTTTTTT.

J is TRBJ1-5 and V is TRBV20-1; D may be TRBD1 (5 bases). The CDR3 loop spans 14 amino acids. Germline assignment: CDR1 DFQATT and CDR2 SNEGSKA (reference sequence). With 0 bases removed from V and 8 bases from J, the gap between germline ends came to 14 bases. CDR3 nucleotide sequence: TGCAGTGCTAGAGATCCCCAGGGAGGGGAGCCCCAGCATTTT. Its protein is CSARDPQGGEPQHF.

This clonotype has a handful of counts. The chain couples TRBV6-2 or TRBV6-3 to TRBJ2-7, with D uncertain. Germline assignment: CDR1 MNHEY and CDR2 SVGEGT. Trimming took 4 bases from V and 10 from J, leaving 20 bases between them. The CDR3 runs to 14 residues. The CDR3 region is CASSSTVGRPQQYV. CDR3 DNA: TGTGCCAGCAGTTCCACGGTGGGCAGGCCGCAACAGTACGTC.

This clonotype was seen only a few times. This chain connects TRBV7-9 to TRBJ2-1; no firm D call. V was clipped by 1 base and J by 5 bases, with 15 bases between them. The CDR3 loop spans 16 amino acids. Germline V gene sequence: CDR1 SEHNR, CDR2 FQNEAQ (reference sequence). The CDR3 DNA reads TGTGCCAGCAGCTTAGATCGGGTAGCCGGTGACAATGAGCAGTTCTTC. It encodes CASSLDRVAGDNEQFF.

The gene calls are TRBV6-2 or TRBV6-3 and TRBJ2-1; TRBD1 matches at 10 bases. Germline-derived CDR1 and CDR2 are MNHEY and SVGEGT. The CDR3 has 16 residues. V was pared by 8 bases and J by 6 bases, with 13 bases of the junction left unmatched. The CDR3 is CASFWGRDRGVNEQFF. In nucleotides, the CDR3 is TGTGCCAGCTTCTGGGGGCGGGACAGGGGCGTCAATGAGCAGTTCTTC.

V usage is TRBV2 and J usage is TRBJ2-1; tentative D call: TRBD1 (6 bases). Trimming removed 2 bases from V and 8 bases from J, with 13 bases in between. CDR1 SNHLY and CDR2 FYNNEI come from the germline V gene. CDR3 length: 14 amino acids. CDR3 nucleotide sequence: TGTGCCAGCAGTGAACGCTGGACAGTGGATGAGCAGTTCTTC. Amino acids: CASSERWTVDEQFF.

On this clonotype: A single base separates this from a much larger clone, so it may be a read error. V is TRBV29-1 and J is TRBJ2-1; the D call may be TRBD1 or TRBD2 (5 bases each). The V gene's germline CDR1 is SQVTM and CDR2 ANQGSEA. There are 14 residues in the CDR3. The CDR3 loop is CSVDRDAAGNERFF. Here the CDR3 DNA reads TGCAGCGTTGACAGGGACGCAGCTGGGAATGAGCGGTTCTTC.

This clonotype was found a few times. A junction end diverges from the germline sequence, so it may reflect a read error. The chain joins TRBV20-1 to TRBJ2-1; 8 bases line up with TRBD1. The germline CDR1 and CDR2 sequences are DFQATT and SNEGSKA (reference sequence). The CDR3 is 13 amino acids. The CDR3 is CSARDQEVGQASF. The CDR3 bases are TGCAGTGCTAGAGATCAGGAGGTGGGACAGGCTAGTTTC.

The J gene is TRBJ1-5, the V gene TRBV6-2 or TRBV6-3; D may be TRBD1 (6 bases). Deletions cut 6 bases from V and 4 bases from J, with 10 bases between. The CDR3 totals 13 residues. Per the germline V gene, CDR1 is MNHEY and CDR2 is SVGEGT. The CDR3 protein is CASRKGGNQPQHF. CDR3 sequence (DNA): TGTGCCAGCAGGAAAGGGGGAAATCAGCCCCAGCATTTT.

The chain joins TRBV6-2 or TRBV6-3 to TRBJ2-6, with D unresolved. This CDR3 comprises 14 residues. Trimming cost V 2 bases and J 0 bases, with 2 bases left between them. The germline V gene has CDR1 MNHEY and CDR2 SVGEGT. The CDR3 region has the DNA TGTGCCAGCAGTTACAACTCTGGGGCCAACGTCCTGACTTTC. Protein: CASSYNSGANVLTF.

The chain links TRBV19 to TRBJ2-5; no clear D. Deletions cut 7 bases from V and 4 bases from J, with 13 bases between. There are 13 residues in the CDR3. The germline CDR1 and CDR2 sequences are LNHDA and SQIVND (reference sequence). The CDR3 DNA follows: TGTGCCAGTAATCAAGGGTCCCGAGAGACCCAGTACTTC. This sequence encodes CASNQGSRETQYF.

The J gene is TRBJ2-3, the V gene TRBV7-6, with 14 bases that match TRBD2. Trimming removed 5 bases from V and 2 bases from J; junction bases left unmatched: 6. CDR3 length equals 17 residues. From germline, CDR1 is SGHVS and CDR2 FNYEAQ. CDR3 nucleotides: TGTGCCAGCAGCAAAAGGACTAGCGGGGGGATCACAGATACGCAGTATTTT. Protein product: CASSKRTSGGITDTQYF.

A few counts support this clonotype. This chain joins TRBV27 and TRBJ2-7; D is unclear. Trimming removed 5 bases from V and 1 base from J, with 12 bases in between. The length of the CDR3 is 14 residues. Germline loops: CDR1 MNHEY, CDR2 SMNVEV (reference sequence). The CDR3 region has the DNA TGTGCCAGCAGTAAACCGGGCCAATCCTACGAGCAGTACTTC. It specifies CASSKPGQSYEQYF.

This clonotype has more than one count but fewer than ten. The rearrangement uses TRBV5-1 and TRBJ1-2, with TRBD1 identical over 9 bases. CDR3 length: 13 residues. From germline, CDR1 is SGHRS and CDR2 YFSETQ. Unmatched junction bases numbered 3, after V lost 6 bases and J lost 3 bases. The CDR3: CASTDRGDYGYTF. The CDR3 coding sequence is TGCGCCAGCACGGACAGGGGTGACTATGGCTACACCTTC.

CDR3 residues: CAISTDPENSPLHF. The CDR3 DNA is TGTGCCATCAGTACGGACCCGGAAAATTCACCCCTCCACTTT. This rearrangement joins TRBV10-3 to TRBJ1-6, with no clear D. CDR3 size: 14 residues. Germline V gene sequence: CDR1 ENHRY, CDR2 SYGVKD. V was pared by 5 bases and J by 7 bases, with 12 bases between.